This T cell receptor beta chain was sequenced during a study of shared clonotypes between healthy human individuals (TCRdb year 2020). Describing the broader study: A couple of women and a few men aged 18 to 49 years were included in the cohort. For each donor, three plates each were used for CD4 naive and CD4 memory, two plates were used for CD8 naive, and one plate was used for CD8 memory. The study deeply sequenced blood TCR repertoires of five healthy adults to estimate repertoire size and the extent of clonotype sharing between individuals. Different laboratories and diverse techniques were used to prepare libraries and sequence TCR repertoires, to increase sequencing depth and limit assay-specific biases. Each donor's leukapheresis produced roughly between roughly 0.85 and 9.5 billion PBMCs.

This clone appeared a single time. Its cognate antigen has yet to be identified. Per-base quality was not reported, and no clone a single base away is much larger than it. Using the deep immunoSEQ assay, multiplex PCR amplified TCR CDR3 regions from genomic DNA. Extracted genomic DNA from each cell subset was distributed evenly across all wells of several immunoSEQ 96-well plates, and each plate was treated as a replicate. Each replicate PCR for sorted subsets received around 0.2 ug genomic DNA, equal to about 30,000 T cell genomes. Purified libraries were measured with a Qubit 3.0 fluorometer, size-checked on a Bioanalyzer 2100, and measured again with the KAPA Library Quantification kit. Each immunoSEQ 96-well plate was sequenced on its own single-read 150-cycle Illumina NextSeq 550 flow cell. The authors' pipeline ran thus. Because the immunoSEQ output held only junctional sequences and lacked quality scores, the filtering could not match the filtering applied to full-length reads. Sequences were annotated with PyIR, a Python wrapper for IgBLAST v1.9, and V/J genes and CDR3 were assigned using IMGT germline references. Reads were removed for weak V/J assignments (E-value above 1e-6), missing CDR3, stop codons, out-of-frame junctions, or ambiguous translated residues. A V3J clonotype was defined by an identical inferred V gene, J gene, and CDR3 amino acid sequence. To compute the percentage overlap between repertoires, the number of shared unique clonotypes was divided by the size of the smaller repertoire. Richness of each repertoire was evaluated using RTK rarefaction, the Chao1 estimator, and Recon v2.1 estimates of unobserved clonotypes. Generation probabilities were computed with OLGA for all TCRbeta clonotypes obtained by the gDNA method from a few donors. TCRdb retrieved this table from immuneACCESS and kept in-frame rearrangements only. Not all clones are present; in checked studies, unresolved V genes account for under half, and no reason is known for the remainder. V and J calls and clone size are given by that table; D and trimming were obtained from the DNA. This sample holds 2,500,000 or so clones; roughly 93% were observed only once. 0.35% to 0.45% of the sample is held by the ten biggest clonotypes.

Paper-wide results and their limitations: Compared with non-shared clonotypes, clonotypes shared by all four sorted-subset donors had higher generation probabilities. Sampling was restricted to blood, and TCR repertoires in tissue are likely to differ from TCR repertoires in blood. Incomplete sequencing was indicated by rarefaction of sorted-subset datasets, despite the large sequencing depth. Naive subsets generally had larger estimated clonotype richness than memory subsets did. Pairwise subsampling indicated that sequencing depth was expected to affect the degree of clonotype sharing among donors. Sharing across a handful of donors was observed for approximately 5% of naive CD4, over 3% of naive CD8, about 2.3% of memory CD4, and around 0.4% of memory CD8 clonotypes. Because the study included a small number of donors, the genetic and exposure-history diversity represented was limited.

The donors were healthy, HIV-negative adults who had no recently reported acute infections or vaccinations. All donors were Caucasian adults living in Nashville, Tennessee, USA. CD4+ T cells were enriched by magnetic negative selection; naive cells were then positively selected on CD45RA, and the negative fraction formed the memory subset. Blood was collected by leukapheresis, and PBMCs were isolated by Ficoll-Histopaque density gradient centrifugation and then cryopreserved in liquid nitrogen vapor phase. Purity and quantity of every magnetically sorted T cell population were checked by analytical flow cytometry. Each sorted fraction had its genomic DNA isolated and then quantified by UV absorbance on a Nanodrop 2000c. The sequence derives from a man between 18 and 29 years old in good health. Some clones in this sample may be carry-over from other donors' samples. The specimen sequenced was naive CD4+ T cells from PBMCs. This sample's cell subset or site label indicates: CD45RA+ positively selected.

The DNA is TGTGCCAGCAGCTTAGAAGGGGGGCGCGCCTACGAGCAGTACTTC. Translated, it reads CASSLEGGRAYEQYF. Recombination linked TRBV11-2 to TRBJ2-7; the D call could be TRBD1 or TRBD2, with each sharing 6 bases. The junction carries 11 bases between V and J, which are trimmed by 0 bases and 2 bases respectively. The CDR3 has 15 amino acids, counting the end cysteine and phenylalanine. Only the CDR3 region is kept as DNA, spanning 45 bases read in frame from base 1. CDR1 and CDR2 were assigned from the germline V gene as SGHAT and FQNNGV.